This TCR beta chain was recovered during a study of T-cell reconstitution after alpha-beta-depleted transplantation in children. A library of TCRbeta sequences, prepared with unique molecular identifiers, was generated. TCRdb reanalysed the PCR reads using MiXCR and keeps one entry per CDR3 protein. The sample yields about 200,000 distinct CDR3 sequences, just under 6.5% seen once. Study-level points and caveats: Reportedly, roughly two months post-transplant, alpha-beta T cells arose from several hundred expanded graft clones. Elevated TCRbeta diversity at day 60 was traced, in some patients, to surviving recipient T cells and thymic progenitors.

There are 13 residues in the CDR3. Germline CDR1 MGHDK, CDR2 SYGVNS. Trimming stripped 2 bases from V and 5 bases from J, with 10 bases between. This clonotype has only a few counts. Its matching antigen is unknown. The specimen comprised PBMCs, sampled before TCRalphabeta/CD19-depleted stem cell transplant. The sequence was collected from a girl under three years old with combined immunodeficiency, due to receive a stem cell transplant. This chain links TRBV25-1 with TRBJ2-7; D unresolved. The DNA of the CDR3 is TGTGCCAGCAGTGAAAACAGACCCCACGAGCAGTACTTC. It codes for CASSENRPHEQYF.